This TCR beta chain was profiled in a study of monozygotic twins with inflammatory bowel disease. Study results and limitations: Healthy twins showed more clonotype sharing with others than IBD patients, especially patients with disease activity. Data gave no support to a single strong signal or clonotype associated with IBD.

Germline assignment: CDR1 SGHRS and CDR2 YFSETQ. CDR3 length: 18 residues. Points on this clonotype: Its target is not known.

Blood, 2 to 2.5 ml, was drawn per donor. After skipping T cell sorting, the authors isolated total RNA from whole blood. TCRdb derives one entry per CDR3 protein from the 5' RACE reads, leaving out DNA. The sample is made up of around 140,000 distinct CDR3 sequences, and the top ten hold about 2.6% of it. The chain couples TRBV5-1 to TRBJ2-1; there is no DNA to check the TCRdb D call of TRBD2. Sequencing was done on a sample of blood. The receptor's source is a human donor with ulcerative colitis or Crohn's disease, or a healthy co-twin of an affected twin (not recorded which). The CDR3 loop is CASRPRPGLAGGDNEQFF.